The rows below give T cell receptor beta chains drawn from one sample of a study of blood T cells in healthy people across ages. MiXCR was run by TCRdb on the 5' RACE reads, yielding one entry per CDR3 protein. This table holds hundreds of thousands of distinct CDR3 sequences, around 41% found once. Source material: blood. These receptors were collected from a man older than 75 in good health. Both conserved end residues are part of each CDR3. A D gene is named only where the DNA matches it firmly. Clone size is given for some rows only: seen once, a few or many times, or a class if the clone is expanded.

j_gene	abundance	v_gene	d_gene	CDR3nt	CDR3aa
TRBJ2-3	-	TRBV7-2	TRBD1	TGTGCCAGCAGCCGGTATACAGGGGGTAGCACAGATACGCAGTATTTT	CASSRYTGGSTDTQYF
TRBJ2-3	few	TRBV11-2	-	TGTGCCAGCAGCCTGGGACGTACCTCAGTGGATACGCAGTATTTT	CASSLGRTSVDTQYF
TRBJ2-5	-	TRBV7-2	TRBD1	TGTGCCAGCAGCCAGGGACAGGGAAAAGAGACCCAGTACTTC	CASSQGQGKETQYF
TRBJ2-5	few	TRBV7-2	-	TGTGCCAGCAGCTCAAGGGAGGAGCAGTACTTC	CASSSREEQYF
TRBJ1-6	few	TRBV21-1	-	TGTGCCAGCAGCCCCGAAGGCCCACGGGATAATTCACCCCTCCACTTT	CASSPEGPRDNSPLHF
TRBJ2-7	few	TRBV6-2/TRBV6-3	-	TGTGCCAGCAGTTACTCTGACAGACGCGAGCAGTACTTC	CASSYSDRREQYF
TRBJ1-1	few	TRBV6-1	-	TGTGCCAGCAGTGTACGGACAGTGAACACTGAAGCTTTCTTT	CASSVRTVNTEAFF
TRBJ2-7	-	TRBV6-2/TRBV6-3	-	TGTGCCAGCAGTGACTCGCGCAGGGGCGAGCAGTACTTC	CASSDSRRGEQYF
TRBJ2-7	-	TRBV27	TRBD1	TGTGCCAGCAGTTCCAATATTCCGGGACAGGGGTCCTACGAGCAGTACTTC	CASSSNIPGQGSYEQYF
TRBJ2-1	-	TRBV15	TRBD2	TGTGCCCCGTATTCGGGACAGCCTAGCGGGAGGGCCCCCTACAATGAGCAGTTCTTC	CAPYSGQPSGRAPYNEQFF
TRBJ1-1	-	TRBV20-1	-	TGCAGTGCTAGAGATGCACGGACTATGAACACTGAAGCTTTCTTT	CSARDARTMNTEAFF
TRBJ2-7	many	TRBV28	TRBD1	TGTGCCAGCAGTTTTGGGACAGGGCTTTACGAGCAGTACTTC	CASSFGTGLYEQYF
TRBJ1-1	-	TRBV29-1	-	TGCAGCGTTGATACGACGGGGGCTGGCACTGAAGCTTTCTTT	CSVDTTGAGTEAFF
TRBJ2-1	-	TRBV20-1	TRBD2	TGCAGTGCTAGAGCAGGTAGTAGCGGGAGCAATGAGCAGTTCTTC	CSARAGSSGSNEQFF
TRBJ2-1	-	TRBV7-2	TRBD2	TGTGCCAGCAGCTTAGGGACTAGCGGGAGTTCTCGCAATGAGCAGTTCTTC	CASSLGTSGSSRNEQFF
TRBJ2-1	many	TRBV6-1	TRBD2	TGTGCCAGCAGTGAATCCAAATTTAGCGGGAGTTGGGGTGAGCAGTTCTTC	CASSESKFSGSWGEQFF
TRBJ2-3	many	TRBV24-1	-	TGTGCCACCAGTGATCCGGGTACCGATACGCAGTATTTT	CATSDPGTDTQYF
TRBJ1-5	few	TRBV6-1	-	TGTGCCAGCAGCGAGGGACATGGGAGTCCAATAAGCAATCAGCCCCAGCATTTT	CASSEGHGSPISNQPQHF
TRBJ2-3	few	TRBV29-1	TRBD1	TGCAGCGTTGAAGAGCGGACAGGGGGCTACTACACAGATACGCAGTATTTT	CSVEERTGGYYTDTQYF
TRBJ2-5	-	TRBV15	-	TGTGCCACCAGCAGCCTTTTGACAGATGAAGAGACCCAGTACTTC	CATSSLLTDEETQYF
TRBJ1-2	many	TRBV24-1	-	TGTGCCACCAGTGATGGCCAGCAAAACTATGGCTACACCTTC	CATSDGQQNYGYTF
TRBJ2-1	-	TRBV9	-	TGTGCCAGCAGCGGGGCAGGGAACAATGAGCAGTTCTTC	CASSGAGNNEQFF
TRBJ2-1	-	TRBV7-2	-	TGTGCCAGTGTAGGGCGGGTGTTGTATGAGCAGTTCTTC	CASVGRVLYEQFF
TRBJ2-6	-	TRBV5-5	TRBD2	TGTGCCAGCAGCCTAGCAGGACTAGCGGGGGTGTCTGGGGCCAACGTCCTGACTTTC	CASSLAGLAGVSGANVLTF
TRBJ1-5	-	TRBV6-6	TRBD1	TGTGCCAGCACCGACGGGACAGCTAGGGATCAGCCCCAGCATTTT	CASTDGTARDQPQHF
TRBJ2-7	-	TRBV6-5	-	TGTGCCAGCACAAAGGATCGGGTGGGATACGAGCAGTACTTC	CASTKDRVGYEQYF
TRBJ2-7	few	TRBV20-1	-	TGCAGTGCTAGCGGGGCGGACCTCTCCTACGAGCAGTACTTC	CSASGADLSYEQYF
TRBJ2-2	-	TRBV20-1	-	TGCAGTGCTAGCGGTTGGGGGCCCTACACCGGGGAGCTGTTTTTT	CSASGWGPYTGELFF
TRBJ1-2	-	TRBV3-1	-	TGTGCCAGCAGCCAACCTAAGGGTAAGGGAGACTATGGCTACACCTTC	CASSQPKGKGDYGYTF
TRBJ1-5	-	TRBV6-6	-	TGTGCCAGCAGGCTGGAGGGGGGACACAATCAGCCCCAGCATTTT	CASRLEGGHNQPQHF
TRBJ1-1	-	TRBV19	TRBD1	TGTGCCAGTGTAAGGGGGCTGAAGAACACTGAAGCTTTCTTT	CASVRGLKNTEAFF
TRBJ1-2	-	TRBV20-1	-	TGCAGCGCTAGAGTGAGCGCAGGGGGCTACACCTTC	CSARVSAGGYTF
TRBJ2-5	-	TRBV30	TRBD2	TGTGCCTGGAGTGGACTAGCTAGATTTGTTGAGACCCAGTACTTC	CAWSGLARFVETQYF
TRBJ2-1	-	TRBV19	TRBD1	TGTGCCAGTAGTGCGCGGGACAGGGGGAATGTGGGACTCAATGAGCAGTTCTTC	CASSARDRGNVGLNEQFF
TRBJ1-5	-	TRBV12-3/TRBV12-4	TRBD1	TGTGCCAGCACTAGGACAGGTACCGATCAGCCCCAGCATTTT	CASTRTGTDQPQHF
TRBJ2-1	many	TRBV7-9	TRBD2	TGTGCCAGCAGCCTGAGACTAGCGGGAGGGTCAAATGGATTTAGTGAGCAGTTCTTC	CASSLRLAGGSNGFSEQFF
TRBJ2-6	many	TRBV7-3	-	TGTGCCAGCAGCTTAAACTCTGGGGCCAACGTCCTGACTTTC	CASSLNSGANVLTF
TRBJ2-3	-	TRBV25-1	TRBD2	TGTGCCAGCAGTGAAGCGCGGGGGTATACTAGCACAGATACGCAGTCTTTT	CASSEARGYTSTDTQSF
TRBJ2-1	few	TRBV7-9	-	TGTGCCAGCAGCTTAGTGGTCGGAACCGGCAATGAGCAGTTCTTC	CASSLVVGTGNEQFF
TRBJ2-1	-	TRBV7-9	-	TGTGCCAGCAGCCCACATGAGGGGACATTCGGAGATGAGCAGTTCTTC	CASSPHEGTFGDEQFF
TRBJ1-2	once	TRBV20-1	-	TGCAGTGCTAGCGAGCCGGCCCGCGACTATGGCTACACCTTC	CSASEPARDYGYTF
TRBJ2-1	few	TRBV20-1	-	TGCAGTGCTAGACGGCGAATCTACAATGAGCAGTTCTTC	CSARRRIYNEQFF
TRBJ2-3	-	TRBV20-1	-	TGCAGTGCTATGAAGGGGTCGGATACGCAGTATTTT	CSAMKGSDTQYF
TRBJ2-7	-	TRBV9	-	TGTGCCAGCAGCGTAGACCAGCGATACTCTTACGAGCAGTACTTC	CASSVDQRYSYEQYF
TRBJ2-3	many	TRBV6-2/TRBV6-3	TRBD2	TGTGCCAGCATACTAGCGGGAGCCTTAAATACGCAGTATTTT	CASILAGALNTQYF
TRBJ1-2	-	TRBV7-2	-	TGTGCCAGCAGCGCCAGGCAGGGGAGCTATGGCTACACCTTC	CASSARQGSYGYTF
TRBJ2-7	-	TRBV6-5	-	TGTGCCAGCAGTCGTGGGGGTTTAGGAACCTACGAGCAGTACTTC	CASSRGGLGTYEQYF
TRBJ2-3	-	TRBV15	TRBD2	TGTGCCACCAGCAGAGAGGCGGGGGTGGATACGCAGTATTTT	CATSREAGVDTQYF
TRBJ1-5	few	TRBV20-1	-	TGCAGTGTTAGGGAGGGAGGGGCGAATCAGCCCCAGCATTTT	CSVREGGANQPQHF
TRBJ2-1	-	TRBV4-3	-	TGCGCCAGCCCCCTCGTGCCGACAGACAATGAGCAGTTCTTC	CASPLVPTDNEQFF
TRBJ2-7	-	TRBV7-9	-	TGTGCCAGCAGCTTATACCCCCTTGGAACTAGTTTCGAGCAGTACTTC	CASSLYPLGTSFEQYF
TRBJ2-1	-	TRBV21-1	-	TGTGCCAGCAGCATCCGGACAGGGGGATACAATGAGCAGTTCTTC	CASSIRTGGYNEQFF
TRBJ2-3	-	TRBV28	TRBD2	TGTGCCAGCAACCCTAGCGGGAGTCAGGCAGATATGCAGTATTTT	CASNPSGSQADMQYF